A selection of T cell receptor beta chains follows, all from one sample in a study of blood T cell repertoires in COVID-19. Libraries were prepared by immunoSEQ multiplex PCR; TCRdb keeps only in-frame clonotypes and omits some of them. The sample contains about 160,000 clones, approximately 95% of which appear only once. Sequenced material: peripheral blood. These receptors were obtained from a woman in her fifties or sixties with COVID-19, enrolled during active disease. Both conserved end residues are part of each CDR3. The D gene is left open where the match is weak.

d_call	j_call	v_call	cdr3_aa	cdr3_nt
TRBD1	TRBJ1-1	TRBV4-1	CASSQLRTGNTEAFF	TGCGCCAGCAGCCAACTTCGGACAGGGAACACTGAAGCTTTCTTT
NA	TRBJ1-2	TRBV6-6	CASSYSGDSYTF	TGTGCCAGCAGTTACTCGGGGGACAGCTACACCTTC
TRBD2	TRBJ2-7	TRBV5-4	CASSVETSSREQYF	TGTGCCAGCAGCGTGGAGACTAGCTCTCGCGAGCAGTACTTC
NA	TRBJ1-5	TRBV7-6	CASSLGGSPNQPQHF	TGTGCCAGCAGCTTAGGCGGCAGTCCAAATCAGCCCCAGCATTTT
TRBD2	TRBJ2-3	TRBV9	CASGLAGGVRGTDTQYF	TGTGCCAGCGGACTAGCGGGGGGGGTGCGAGGCACAGATACGCAGTATTTT
NA	TRBJ1-6	TRBV2	CASSRYADANSPLHF	TGTGCCAGCAGTCGGTACGCCGATGCTAATTCACCCCTCCACTTT
NA	TRBJ1-2	TRBV5-5	CASSLYPGQYGYTF	TGTGCCAGCAGCCTGTACCCAGGGCAGTATGGCTACACCTTC
NA	TRBJ1-4	TRBV19	CASSVREEKLFF	TGTGCCAGTAGTGTGAGGGAAGAAAAACTGTTTTTT
NA	TRBJ1-1	TRBV6-5	CASSVGTEAFF	TGTGCCAGTTCGGTTGGCACTGAAGCTTTCTTT
NA	TRBJ1-2	TRBV4-1	CASSQATGANYGYTF	TGCGCCAGCAGCCAAGCGACGGGAGCTAACTATGGCTACACCTTC
TRBD1	TRBJ1-5	TRBV19	CASSYAGQGRGQPQHF	TGTGCCAGTAGTTACGCCGGACAGGGAAGGGGTCAGCCCCAGCATTTT
NA	TRBJ1-5	TRBV19	CASSRSGRQVNQPQHF	TGTGCCAGTAGTAGGTCGGGTAGACAGGTTAATCAGCCCCAGCATTTT
NA	TRBJ2-1	TRBV20-1	CSARVLDEQFF	TGCAGTGCTAGAGTACTAGATGAGCAGTTCTTC
NA	TRBJ2-1	TRBV3-1/TRBV3-2	CASSLPGAYNEQFF	TGTGCCAGCAGCCTCCCCGGAGCCTACAATGAGCAGTTCTTC
TRBD1	TRBJ1-5	TRBV2	CASSVQQGGNQPQHF	TGTGCCAGCAGTGTCCAACAGGGGGGAAATCAGCCCCAGCATTTT
NA	TRBJ2-5	TRBV7-2	CASSFTVVQPRAQYF	TGTGCCAGCAGCTTCACGGTTGTACAGCCCAGGGCCCAGTACTTC